These T cell receptor beta chains were read from a single sample in a study of Ad26.COV2.S vaccination and SARS-CoV-2 variants. Measured with immunoSEQ multiplex PCR; TCRdb has only the in-frame clones, and not every one. This sample has approximately 420,000 clones, with 85% to 90% found just once. The material was peripheral blood, obtained in a trial of Ad26.COV2.S vaccine versus placebo. The receptors here all came from a person between 18 and 59 years old who received the Ad26.COV2.S COVID-19 vaccine or a placebo. Each CDR3 is given without its conserved first and last residue. Fields, in order: CDR3 length, D gene, V gene, J gene, CDR3 protein. The D gene is left open where the match is weak.

>15|TRBD1|TRBV7-6|TRBJ2-7
ASSSGPGTGGTYEQY
>11|-|TRBV27|TRBJ2-3
ASSFQGLDTQY
>12|-|TRBV2|TRBJ2-1
ASLPSSSYNEQF
>12|-|TRBV19|TRBJ2-2
ASSIGPNTGELF
>10|-|TRBV30|TRBJ1-1
AVGQLNTEAF
>17|TRBD2|TRBV7-9|TRBJ2-6
ASSPSGGAIVFGANVLT
>13|-|TRBV7-9|TRBJ2-2
ASRPPGHRSGELF
>11|-|TRBV7-2|TRBJ2-3
ASSLARTDTQY
>13|-|TRBV2|TRBJ2-7
ASSVLRTTHREQY
>13|-|TRBV9|TRBJ1-2
ASSVAPGSNYGYT
>11|-|TRBV7-2|TRBJ1-2
ASSPSQSYGYT
>9|-|TRBV6-2/TRBV6-3|TRBJ2-7
ASSPGRIQY
>10|-|TRBV27|TRBJ2-1
ASSIFRGPEF
>13|TRBD2|TRBV9|TRBJ2-3
ASSLRGDNTDTQY
>12|TRBD1|TRBV2|TRBJ1-1
ASIRTGVITEAF
>13|TRBD1|TRBV7-9|TRBJ1-2
ASSLGQGANYGYT
>12|TRBD1|TRBV5-4|TRBJ2-7
ASSLDRGSYEQY
>12|-|TRBV4-3|TRBJ1-6
ASSQDSRESPLH
>12|-|TRBV4-3|TRBJ2-5
ASSQDAGFETQY
>15|TRBD2|TRBV11-2|TRBJ2-3
ASSLGVAGGPTDTQY
>13|-|TRBV3-1/TRBV3-2|TRBJ2-7
ASSLGGLSSYEQY
>9|-|TRBV6-5|TRBJ2-7
ASSSAYEQY
>12|TRBD1|TRBV19|TRBJ2-3
ASAGQVSTDTQY
>13|-|TRBV7-9|TRBJ1-5
ASSLGGGGNQPQH
>12|-|TRBV7-9|TRBJ2-4
ASSLGDLKNIQY
>13|-|TRBV6-1|TRBJ2-5
ASSEDGGGEETQY
>11|TRBD1|TRBV13|TRBJ1-2
ATARGGDYGYT
>12|-|TRBV30|TRBJ2-5
AWSGTLREETQY
>12|-|TRBV6-4|TRBJ2-2
ASRLGGNTGELF
>15|TRBD2|TRBV6-1|TRBJ2-7
ASSDTSGTSAGYEQY
>12|-|TRBV6-5|TRBJ2-7
ASSPAGGWYEQY
>12|-|TRBV28|TRBJ2-1
ASKAVSVYNEQF
>10|-|TRBV7-9|TRBJ1-1
ASSSRGVEAF
>13|TRBD1|TRBV24-1|TRBJ2-3
ATSEYGTATDTQY
>11|-|TRBV4-1|TRBJ2-5
ASSQGVIESQY
>12|TRBD1|TRBV28|TRBJ2-7
ASSLSQGAHEQY
>10|-|TRBV3-1/TRBV3-2|TRBJ1-6
ASSQEGSPLH
>12|TRBD1|TRBV5-1|TRBJ2-5
ASSLQGTQETQY
>12|-|TRBV7-9|TRBJ1-6
ASSLTGYNSPLH
>13|-|TRBV6-4|TRBJ2-3
ASTDPTMSTDTQY
>12|-|TRBV29-1|TRBJ2-3
SVVRGLELDTQY
>12|TRBD1|TRBV19|TRBJ1-2
ASGDRASNYGYT
>15|TRBD1|TRBV7-8|TRBJ2-5
ASSLTRRGQDRETQY
>16|TRBD1|TRBV18|TRBJ2-2
ASSPTIGTGQLSGELF
>13|TRBD1|TRBV7-8|TRBJ1-5
ASRSRTGEGQPQH
>14|-|TRBV4-1|TRBJ2-1
ASSQGLKSRNNEQF
>12|TRBD2|TRBV10-3|TRBJ2-7
AISSGTTPYEQY
>16|-|TRBV19|TRBJ1-4
ASSPILTGTDYNEKLF
>12|-|TRBV28|TRBJ2-3
ASSKDGGTDTQY
>9|-|TRBV12-3/TRBV12-4|TRBJ2-7
ASSGAYEQY
>15|-|TRBV28|TRBJ2-6
ASRGAGTYSGANVLT
>8|-|TRBV20-1|TRBJ2-5
SARRETQY